The source of this T cell receptor beta chain is a study of metastatic and nonmetastatic thyroid tumors. Study at large: The study looked at repertoires side by side in blood and in tumor or nodule tissue from malignant and benign thyroid patients.

Overall study results and limits: Across blood and tumor, TCR beta diversity in malignant thyroid tumors was reportedly significantly higher than in benign nodules.

V was shortened by 8 bases and J by 3 bases, with 8 bases between the two germline ends. CDR3 size: 12 residues. The V gene's germline CDR1 is MDHEN and CDR2 SYDVKM. Prior to thyroid surgery, none of the patients had received any treatment. Original methodology: Construction of a distant-metastasis classifier for papillary thyroid cancer relied on CDR3 differences across clinicopathological groups. TCRdb reanalyzed the PCR reads via MiXCR. The authors' filters were not applied to this entry. Found here are roughly 15,000 clones, about 22% of them singletons; the top ten hold roughly a fifth. A remark on this clone: Its matching antigen is unknown.

What was sequenced was adjacent normal tissue. The genes are TRBV28 and TRBJ1-3; D remains unclear. The source of this sequence is a female donor with papillary thyroid cancer or a benign thyroid nodule (not recorded which). Some clones in this sample may be carry-over from other donors' samples. The CDR3 region has the DNA TGTGCCAGCTGTCGGTATGGAAACACCATATATTTT. It encodes CASCRYGNTIYF.